The 2 T cell receptor beta chains given below trace back to one sample, sequenced in a study of tumor-infiltrating lymphocytes in localized non-small cell lung cancer. Assay: immunoSEQ multiplex PCR; the TCRdb copy retains only in-frame clones and omits some. The sample lists some 30,000 clones, 70% to 90% occurring once. What was sequenced was lung tumor tissue. The origin of the receptors is a human donor with non-small cell lung cancer.

This chain links TRBV4-3 with TRBJ2-1; TRBD2 aligns across 7 bases. Germline loops: CDR1 LGHNA, CDR2 YSLEER. V shed 0 bases, J shed 6 bases, and the junction held 5 bases outside the gene matches. The CDR3 has 15 residues. The CDR3 sequence: CASSQDRTSTNEQFF. CDR3 nucleotide sequence: TGCGCCAGCAGCCAAGATCGGACTAGTACCAATGAGCAGTTCTTC.

V usage is TRBV9 and J usage is TRBJ2-5; D is ambiguous. Trimming removed 4 bases at V and 5 bases at J, with 12 bases between. CDR1 is SGDLS and CDR2 is YYNGEE in the germline V gene. CDR3 size: 13 residues. The CDR3 spells CASSREVDETQYF. The DNA of the CDR3 is TGTGCCAGCAGCCGAGAGGTTGACGAGACCCAGTACTTC. Combining the CDR3 with reference TRBV9 and TRBJ2-5 gives the whole variable domain DSGVTQTPKHLITATGQRVTLRCSPRSGDLSVYWYQQSLDQGLQFLIQYYNGEERAKGNILERFSAQQFPDLHSELNLSSLELGDSALYFCASSREVDETQYFGPGTRLLVL.